The source of this TCR beta chain is a study of spatial heterogeneity in lung cancer. TCRdb re-derived calls from the 5' RACE reads in MiXCR, one entry per CDR3 protein. Of more than 75,000 distinct CDR3 sequences in the sample, roughly 13% were seen once. Time point described: sample taken at primary tumor resection. Unsorted samples of tumor, nontumor lung or frozen PBMC had their whole RNA sequenced. This CDR3 has 17 amino acids. Per the germline V gene, CDR1 is SGHRS and CDR2 is YFSETQ. Between the trimmed V and J ends, which lost 4 bases and 0 bases, there was a span of 17 bases. This receptor was taken from a male donor with early-stage non-small cell lung cancer. The gene calls are TRBV5-1 and TRBJ2-1; D is undetermined. The sequencing here drew on PBMCs, taken at surgery. CDR3 nucleotides: TGCGCCAGCAGCCCGACTCCGGACGGAAGCTCCTACAATGAGCAGTTCTTC. This translates into CASSPTPDGSSYNEQFF.